The T cell receptor beta chain under discussion was sequenced for a study of cytomegalovirus exposure and HLA in healthy donors. Study-level points and caveats: In a later analysis, an Asian-associated ancestry cluster reportedly showed fewer N-insertions than the approximately 620-donor mean. Cytomegalovirus association was listed for 164 TCR beta chains.

Likely unrecorded immune exposures existed in these nominally healthy donors. Germline lookup yields CDR1 KGHSH and CDR2 LQKENI. The CDR3 runs to 13 residues. V dropped 3 bases and J dropped 6 bases, with 11 bases sitting between them. Of note for this clone: What it binds is not known.

It was with 60 Vbeta and 13 Jbeta primers that the PCR ran. Data came from immunoSEQ multiplex PCR; TCRdb stores just in-frame clones and leaves some out. The sample has more than 100,000 clones; 75% to 85% are singletons. The chain employs TRBV18 and TRBJ1-1; D not certain. The sequencing input was PBMCs. The origin of this receptor is a woman aged 40 to 49 in good health and CMV-seronegative. The CDR3 is CASSPPGFAEAFF. Here the CDR3 DNA reads TGTGCCAGCTCACCGCCGGGTTTCGCTGAAGCTTTCTTT.